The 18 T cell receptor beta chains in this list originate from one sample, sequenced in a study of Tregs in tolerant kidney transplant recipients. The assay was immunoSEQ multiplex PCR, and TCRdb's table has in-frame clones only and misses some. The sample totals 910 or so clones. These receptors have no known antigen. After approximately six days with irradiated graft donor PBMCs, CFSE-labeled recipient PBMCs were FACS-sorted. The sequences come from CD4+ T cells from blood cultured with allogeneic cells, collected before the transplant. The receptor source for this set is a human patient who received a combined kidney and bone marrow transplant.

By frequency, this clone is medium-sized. CDR3 residues: CASSPLLQVQETQYF. Incomplete CDR3 DNA: TGTGCCAGCAGCCCCCTACTACAGGTACAAGAGACC. The chain employs TRBV6-2 or TRBV6-3 and TRBJ2-5; D possibly corresponds to TRBD1 (5 bases). The CDR3 is cut off 3 residues early in the read; its end comes from the germline J gene. From germline, CDR1 is MNHEY and CDR2 SVGEGT. V was clipped by 6 bases and J by 2 bases, with 16 bases between them. CDR3 length: 15 residues.

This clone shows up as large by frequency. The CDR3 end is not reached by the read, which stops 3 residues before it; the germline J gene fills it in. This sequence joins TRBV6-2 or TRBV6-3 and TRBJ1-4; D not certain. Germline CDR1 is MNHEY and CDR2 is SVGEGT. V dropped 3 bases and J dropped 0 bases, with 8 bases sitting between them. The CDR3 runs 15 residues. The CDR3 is CASSYPQATNEKLFF. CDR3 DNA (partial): TGTGCCAGCAGTTATCCGCAGGCAACTAATGAAAAA.

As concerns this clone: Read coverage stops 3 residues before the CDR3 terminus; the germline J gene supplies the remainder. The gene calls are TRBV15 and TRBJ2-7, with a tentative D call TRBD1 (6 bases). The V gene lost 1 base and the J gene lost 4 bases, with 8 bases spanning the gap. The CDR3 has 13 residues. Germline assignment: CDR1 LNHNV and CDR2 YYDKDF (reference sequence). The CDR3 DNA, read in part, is TGTGCCACCAGCAGAGGACAGGATTACGAG. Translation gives CATSRGQDYE. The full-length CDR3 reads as CATSRGQDYEQYF.

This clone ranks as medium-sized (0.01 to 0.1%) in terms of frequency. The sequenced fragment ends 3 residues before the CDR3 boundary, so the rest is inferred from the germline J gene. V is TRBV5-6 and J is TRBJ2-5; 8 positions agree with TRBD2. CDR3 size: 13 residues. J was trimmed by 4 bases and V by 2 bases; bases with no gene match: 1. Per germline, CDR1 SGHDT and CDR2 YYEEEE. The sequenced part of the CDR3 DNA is TGTGCCAGCAGCTTCGCGGGGGGAGAGACC. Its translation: CASSFAGGET. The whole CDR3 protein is CASSFAGGETQYF.

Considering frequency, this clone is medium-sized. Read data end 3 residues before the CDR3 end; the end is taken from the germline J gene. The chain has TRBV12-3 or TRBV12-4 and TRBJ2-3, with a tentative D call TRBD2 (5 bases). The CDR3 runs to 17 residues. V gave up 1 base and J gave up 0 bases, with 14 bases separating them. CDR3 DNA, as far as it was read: TGTGCCAGCAGTTTAGTGCTGGCGGGTCCTAGCACAGATACG. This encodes CASSLVLAGPSTDT. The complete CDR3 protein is CASSLVLAGPSTDTQYF.

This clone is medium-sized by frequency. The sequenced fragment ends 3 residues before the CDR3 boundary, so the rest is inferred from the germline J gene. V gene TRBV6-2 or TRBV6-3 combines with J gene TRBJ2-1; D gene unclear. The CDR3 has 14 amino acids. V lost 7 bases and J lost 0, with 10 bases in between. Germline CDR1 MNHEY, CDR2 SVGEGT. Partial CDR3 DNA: TGTGCCAGCACAAACACTAACTCCTACAATGAG. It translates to CASTNTNSYNE. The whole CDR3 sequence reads CASTNTNSYNEQFF.

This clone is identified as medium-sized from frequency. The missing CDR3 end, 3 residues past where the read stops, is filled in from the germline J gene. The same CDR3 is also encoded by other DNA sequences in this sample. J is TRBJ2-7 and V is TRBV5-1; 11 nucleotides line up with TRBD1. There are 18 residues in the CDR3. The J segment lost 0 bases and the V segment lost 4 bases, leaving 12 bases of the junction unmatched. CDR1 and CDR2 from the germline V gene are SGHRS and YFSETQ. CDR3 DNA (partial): TGCGCCAGCAGCCCACGGGACAGGGGGGCGGTTTTCTCCTACGAG. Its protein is CASSPRDRGAVFSYE. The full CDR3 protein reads CASSPRDRGAVFSYEQYF.

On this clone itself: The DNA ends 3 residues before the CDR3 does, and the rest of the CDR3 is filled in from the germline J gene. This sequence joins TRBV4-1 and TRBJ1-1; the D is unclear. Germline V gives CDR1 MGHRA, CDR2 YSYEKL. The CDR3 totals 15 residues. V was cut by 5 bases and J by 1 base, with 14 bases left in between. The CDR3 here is CASSWARESNTEAFF. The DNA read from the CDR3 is TGCGCCAGCAGCTGGGCGCGGGAGTCGAACACTGAA.

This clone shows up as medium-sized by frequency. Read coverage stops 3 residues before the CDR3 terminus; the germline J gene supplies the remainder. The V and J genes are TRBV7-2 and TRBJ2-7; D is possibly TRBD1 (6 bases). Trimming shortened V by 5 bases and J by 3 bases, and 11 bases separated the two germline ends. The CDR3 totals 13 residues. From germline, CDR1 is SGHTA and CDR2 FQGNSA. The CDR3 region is CASSRQVFYEQYF. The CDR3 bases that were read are TGTGCCAGCAGCCGACAGGTTTTCTACGAG.

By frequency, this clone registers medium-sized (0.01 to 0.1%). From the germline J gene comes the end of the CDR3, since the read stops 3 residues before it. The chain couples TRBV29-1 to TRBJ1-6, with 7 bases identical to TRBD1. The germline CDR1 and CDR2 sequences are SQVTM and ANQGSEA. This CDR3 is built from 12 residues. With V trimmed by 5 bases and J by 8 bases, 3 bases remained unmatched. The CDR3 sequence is CSVRDSHSPLHF. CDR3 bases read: TGCAGCGTTCGGGACAGTCATTCACCC.

CDR3 DNA, as far as it was read: TGTGCCAGCAGGGACAGGGGCAGCTCAAACACTGAA. Translation: CASRDRGSSNTE. The full CDR3 reads CASRDRGSSNTEAFF. The chain is built from TRBV2 and TRBJ1-1, with 9 bases lining up with TRBD1. The read halts 3 residues ahead of the CDR3 end, with the missing end drawn from the germline J gene. CDR3 size: 15 residues. V dropped 6 bases and J dropped 2; count of bases not matched to a gene: 7. Germline V CDR1 and CDR2: SNHLY, FYNNEI.

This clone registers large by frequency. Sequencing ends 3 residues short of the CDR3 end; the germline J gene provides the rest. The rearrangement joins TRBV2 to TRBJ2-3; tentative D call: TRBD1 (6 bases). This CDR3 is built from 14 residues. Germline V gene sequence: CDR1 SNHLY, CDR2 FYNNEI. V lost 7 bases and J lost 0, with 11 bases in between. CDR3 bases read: TGTGCCAGCAACAGGGCATATAGCACAGATACG. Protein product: CASNRAYSTDT. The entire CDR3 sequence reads CASNRAYSTDTQYF. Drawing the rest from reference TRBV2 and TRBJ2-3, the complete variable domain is EPEVTQTPSHQVTQMGQEVILRCVPISNHLYFYWYRQILGQKVEFLVSFYNNEISEKSEIFDDQFSVERPDGSNFTLKIRSTKLEDSAMYFCASNRAYSTDTQYFGPGTRLTVL.

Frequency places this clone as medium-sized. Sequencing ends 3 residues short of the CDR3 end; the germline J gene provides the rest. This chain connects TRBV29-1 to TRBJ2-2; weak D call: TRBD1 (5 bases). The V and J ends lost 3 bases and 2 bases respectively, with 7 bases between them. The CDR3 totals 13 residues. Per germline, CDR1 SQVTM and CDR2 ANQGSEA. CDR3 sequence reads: CSVDDSNTGELFF. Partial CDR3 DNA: TGCAGCGTTGATGACAGTAACACCGGGGAG.

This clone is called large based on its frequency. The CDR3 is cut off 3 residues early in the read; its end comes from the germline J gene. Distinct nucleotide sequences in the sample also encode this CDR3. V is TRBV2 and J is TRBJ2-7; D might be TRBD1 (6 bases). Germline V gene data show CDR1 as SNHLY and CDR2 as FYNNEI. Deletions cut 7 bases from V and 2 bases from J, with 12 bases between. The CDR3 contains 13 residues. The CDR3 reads CASKEQGAYEQYF. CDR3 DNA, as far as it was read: TGTGCCAGCAAAGAACAGGGTGCCTACGAG.

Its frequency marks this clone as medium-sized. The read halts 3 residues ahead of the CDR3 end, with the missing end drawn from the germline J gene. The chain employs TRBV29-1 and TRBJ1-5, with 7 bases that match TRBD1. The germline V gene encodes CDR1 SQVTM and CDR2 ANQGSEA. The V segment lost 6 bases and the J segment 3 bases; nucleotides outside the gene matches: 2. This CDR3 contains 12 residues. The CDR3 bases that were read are TGCAGCGTGGGACAGCCCAATCAGCCC. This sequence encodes CSVGQPNQP. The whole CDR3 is CSVGQPNQPQHF.

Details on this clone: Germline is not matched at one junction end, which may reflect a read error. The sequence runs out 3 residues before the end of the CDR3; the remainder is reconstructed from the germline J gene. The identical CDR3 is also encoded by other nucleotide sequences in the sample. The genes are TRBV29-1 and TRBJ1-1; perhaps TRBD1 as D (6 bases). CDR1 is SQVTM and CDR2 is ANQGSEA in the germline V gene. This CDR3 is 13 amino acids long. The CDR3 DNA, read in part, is TGCAGCGCGATTGGGAACAGGGCGACTGAG. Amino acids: CSAIGNRATE. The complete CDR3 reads CSAIGNRATEAFF.

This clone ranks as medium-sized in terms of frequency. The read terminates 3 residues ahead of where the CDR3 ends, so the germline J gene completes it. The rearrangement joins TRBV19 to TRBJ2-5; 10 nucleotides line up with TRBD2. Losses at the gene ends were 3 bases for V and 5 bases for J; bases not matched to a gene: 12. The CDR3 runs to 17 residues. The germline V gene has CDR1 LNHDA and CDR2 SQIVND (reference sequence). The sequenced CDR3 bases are TGTGCCAGTAGTATTCGGGGAACTAGCGGGATCGAGGAGACC. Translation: CASSIRGTSGIEET. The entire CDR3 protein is CASSIRGTSGIEETQYF.

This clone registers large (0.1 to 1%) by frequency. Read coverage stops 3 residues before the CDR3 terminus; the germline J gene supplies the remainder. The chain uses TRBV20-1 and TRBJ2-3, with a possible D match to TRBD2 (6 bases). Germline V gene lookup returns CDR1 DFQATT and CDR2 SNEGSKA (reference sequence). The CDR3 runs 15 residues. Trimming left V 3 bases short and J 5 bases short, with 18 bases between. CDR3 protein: CSARKGAGRGDTQYF. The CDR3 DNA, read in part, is TGCAGTGCTAGGAAGGGAGCGGGCCGGGGAGATACG.